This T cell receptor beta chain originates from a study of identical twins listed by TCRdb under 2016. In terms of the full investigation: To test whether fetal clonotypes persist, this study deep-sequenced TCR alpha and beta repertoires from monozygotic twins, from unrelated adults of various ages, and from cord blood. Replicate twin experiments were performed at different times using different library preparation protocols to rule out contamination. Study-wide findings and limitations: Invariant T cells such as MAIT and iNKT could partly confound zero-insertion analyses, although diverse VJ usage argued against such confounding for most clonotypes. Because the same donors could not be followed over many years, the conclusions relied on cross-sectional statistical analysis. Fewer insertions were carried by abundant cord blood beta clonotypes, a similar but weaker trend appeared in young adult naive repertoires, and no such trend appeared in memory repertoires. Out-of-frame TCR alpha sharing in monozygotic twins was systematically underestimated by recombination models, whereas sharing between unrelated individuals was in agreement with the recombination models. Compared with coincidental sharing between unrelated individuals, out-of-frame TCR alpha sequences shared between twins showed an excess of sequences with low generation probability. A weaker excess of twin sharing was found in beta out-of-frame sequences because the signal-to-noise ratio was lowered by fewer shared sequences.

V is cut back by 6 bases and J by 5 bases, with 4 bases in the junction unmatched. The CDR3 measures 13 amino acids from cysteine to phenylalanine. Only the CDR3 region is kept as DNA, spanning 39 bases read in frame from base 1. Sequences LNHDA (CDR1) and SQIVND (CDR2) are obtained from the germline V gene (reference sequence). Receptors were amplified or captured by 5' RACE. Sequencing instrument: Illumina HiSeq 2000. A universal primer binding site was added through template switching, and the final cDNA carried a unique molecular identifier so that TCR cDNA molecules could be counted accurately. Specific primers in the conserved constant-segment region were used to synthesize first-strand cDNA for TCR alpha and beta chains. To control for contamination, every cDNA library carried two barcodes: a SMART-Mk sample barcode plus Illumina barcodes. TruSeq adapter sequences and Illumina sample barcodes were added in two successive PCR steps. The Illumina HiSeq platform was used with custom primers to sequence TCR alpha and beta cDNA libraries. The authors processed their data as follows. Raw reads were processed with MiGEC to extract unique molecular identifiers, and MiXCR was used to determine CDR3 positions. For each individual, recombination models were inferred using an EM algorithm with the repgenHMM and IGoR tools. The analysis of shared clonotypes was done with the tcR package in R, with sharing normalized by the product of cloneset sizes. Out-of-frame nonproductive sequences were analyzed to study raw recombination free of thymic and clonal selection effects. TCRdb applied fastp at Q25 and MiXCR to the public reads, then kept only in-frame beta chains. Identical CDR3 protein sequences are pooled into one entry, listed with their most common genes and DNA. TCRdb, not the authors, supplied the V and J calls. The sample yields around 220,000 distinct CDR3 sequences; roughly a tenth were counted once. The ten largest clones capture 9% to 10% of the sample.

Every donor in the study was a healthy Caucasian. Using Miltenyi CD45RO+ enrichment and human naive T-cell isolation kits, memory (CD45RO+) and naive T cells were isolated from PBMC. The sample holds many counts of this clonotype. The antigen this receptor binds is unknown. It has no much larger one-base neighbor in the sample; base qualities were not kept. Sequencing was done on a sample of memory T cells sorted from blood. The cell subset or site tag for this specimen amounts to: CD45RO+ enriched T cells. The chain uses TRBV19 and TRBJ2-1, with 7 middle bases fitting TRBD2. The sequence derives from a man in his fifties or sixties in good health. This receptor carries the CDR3 CASRGGTDNEQFF. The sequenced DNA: TGTGCCAGTAGGGGAGGGACCGACAATGAGCAGTTCTTC.